This TCR beta chain was profiled in a study of blood T cell repertoires in COVID-19. The overall study: Whether acute or convalescent, the COVID-19 samples came from the United States, Italy and Spain. The analysed material was cDNA or gDNA that came from T cells, B-cell-depleted T cells, or PBMCs.

In the authors' methods: The authors estimated nucleated cell counts from reference gene primer amplification. Profiling relied on immunoSEQ multiplex PCR, and the TCRdb table lists in-frame clones only, not all of them. The DNA was the basis for D and trimming; V, J and clone size are from that table. The sample includes around 60,000 clones, roughly 84% seen only once; the top ten take 10% to 13%. Seattle patient enrollment occurred during active infection, with longitudinal follow-up thereafter. V lost 4 bases and J lost 6, with 10 bases in between. Germline CDR1 reads MNHEY; CDR2 reads SMNVEV (reference sequence). There are 14 residues in the CDR3.

Sequenced input: peripheral blood. The J gene is TRBJ2-6, the V gene TRBV27; D is undetermined. This TCR was sampled from a man in his fifties or sixties with COVID-19, enrolled during active disease. The CDR3 here is CASSSHLKANVLTF. The CDR3 DNA reads as TGTGCCAGCAGTTCGCACTTGAAGGCCAACGTCCTGACTTTC. The entire variable domain, with the rest obtained from reference TRBV27 and TRBJ2-6, is as follows: EAQVTQNPRYLITVTGKKLTVTCSQNMNHEYMSWYRQDPGLGLRQIYYSMNVEVTDKGDVPEGYKVSRKEKRNFPLILESPSPNQTSLYFCASSSHLKANVLTFGAGSRLTVL.